One sample yielded the 6 T cell receptor beta chains listed below, sequenced in a study of T cells after yellow fever vaccination. One entry per CDR3 protein results from TCRdb running MiXCR on the 5' RACE reads. Here the sample spans under 600,000 distinct CDR3 sequences, 21% being singletons. The source material was PBMCs, sampled roughly 20 days after the first yellow fever vaccination. Receptors were obtained from a man younger than 30 who received the YFV17D yellow fever vaccine.

This chain connects TRBV12-3 or TRBV12-4 to TRBJ2-1; 7 bases align to TRBD2. The ends lost 3 bases at V and 5 bases at J; junction bases unmatched: 13. The CDR3 sequence is 17 residues long. CDR3 DNA sequence: TGTGCCAGCAGTTTGCCCCCAGGGAGGGCACGGAACAATGAGCAGTTCTTC. Its translation is CASSLPPGRARNNEQFF.

This clonotype was counted between two and nine times. CDR3 sequence (DNA): TGCGCCAGCAGAGAGGGCAGCACCTACGAGCAGTACTTC. This encodes CASREGSTYEQYF. This chain uses TRBV5-1 with TRBJ2-7, with D perhaps TRBD2 (5 bases). Germline V gene data show CDR1 as SGHRS and CDR2 as YFSETQ. Trimming stripped 5 bases from V and 2 bases from J, with 11 bases between. The length of the CDR3 is 13 residues.

The chain links TRBV19 to TRBJ2-3; possibly TRBD2 for D (5 bases). CDR1 is LNHDA, CDR2 SQIVND, per germline (reference sequence). The CDR3 consists of 13 residues. V lost 5 bases, J lost 5 bases, and 11 bases lay in between. CDR3 bases: TGTGCCAGTAGTGCAACCCGGGGAGATACGCAGTATTTT. Translated, it gives CASSATRGDTQYF.

This clonotype has just a few counts. The chain has TRBV6-2 or TRBV6-3 and TRBJ2-6, with 7 bases that match TRBD1. Germline loops: CDR1 MNHEY, CDR2 SVGEGT. Germline trimming cut 8 bases from V and 0 bases from J; bases unmatched to any gene: 10. This CDR3 is 17 amino acids long. The CDR3 sequence: CASRRQGPLSGANVLTF. The CDR3 DNA reads as TGTGCCAGCCGCCGACAGGGCCCGCTCTCTGGGGCCAACGTCCTGACTTTC.

This clonotype turned up a few times. CDR3 coding DNA: TGCAGCGTTGAAAAGGGAAATGAGCAGTTCTTC. Translation: CSVEKGNEQFF. This chain joins TRBV29-1 and TRBJ2-1; D is uncertain. This CDR3 contains 11 residues. V was clipped by 2 bases and J by 7 bases, with 6 bases between them. The germline V gene encodes CDR1 SQVTM and CDR2 ANQGSEA.

Only a few counts were recorded for this clonotype. V and J are TRBV27 and TRBJ2-6; D ambiguous. The length of the CDR3 is 16 residues. Germline loops: CDR1 MNHEY, CDR2 SMNVEV (reference sequence). V gave up 3 bases and J gave up 2 bases, with 11 bases separating them. The DNA of the CDR3 is TGTGCCAGCAGTTTTAGTTCAGAGCCTGGGGCCAACGTCCTGACTTTC. Its protein is CASSFSSEPGANVLTF.